These 29 T cell receptor beta chains share one sample of origin, sequenced in a study of T cells in localized non-small cell lung cancer. Profiling relied on immunoSEQ multiplex PCR, and the TCRdb table lists in-frame clones only, not all of them. The data contain around 140,000 clones, more than 80% of them singletons. The sequences come from peripheral blood, collected before any cancer treatment. All receptors derive from a female donor aged 60 or older with stage I lung adenocarcinoma.

This clone showed up just once. V and J are TRBV7-2 and TRBJ2-1; D uncertain. This CDR3 has 15 residues. Germline CDR1 and CDR2: SGHTA and FQGNSA. V gave up 5 bases and J gave up 4 bases, with 15 bases separating them. Written as DNA, the CDR3 is TGTGCCAGCAGCCTAAACCAGATGGTTTACAATGAGCAGTTCTTC. Its translation is CASSLNQMVYNEQFF.

The chain recombines TRBV29-1 with TRBJ1-2; D remains unclear. The CDR3 spans 12 residues. CDR1 and CDR2 from the germline V gene are SQVTM and ANQGSEA. V was shortened by 7 bases and J by 4 bases, with 13 bases between the two germline ends. This CDR3 reads CSGSEGFYGYTF. The CDR3 coding sequence is TGCAGCGGGTCGGAAGGCTTCTATGGCTACACCTTC.

The chain employs TRBV4-2 and TRBJ2-1, with D maybe TRBD2 (6 bases). The CDR3 has 14 residues. The germline V gene encodes CDR1 LGHNA and CDR2 YNFKEQ. The V end lost 0 bases, the J end lost 14 bases, and 17 bases lay between the germline ends. CDR3 sequence: CASSQEMSAGREFF. The CDR3 DNA follows: TGTGCCAGCAGCCAAGAGATGTCTGCGGGGCGCGAGTTCTTC.

V and J are TRBV20-1 and TRBJ2-7; no definite D call. The CDR3 runs to 10 residues. Trimming removed 2 bases at V and 5 bases at J, with 4 bases between. The germline V gene encodes CDR1 DFQATT and CDR2 SNEGSKA (reference sequence). The CDR3 protein is CSARRDEQYF. The DNA for the CDR3 is TGCAGTGCTAGAAGGGACGAGCAGTACTTC.

The chain recombines TRBV7-6 with TRBJ2-1; 8 bases fit TRBD2. The length of the CDR3 is 15 residues. Trimming took 7 bases from V and 8 from J; bases not matched to a gene: 13. Germline V gives CDR1 SGHVS, CDR2 FNYEAQ. CDR3 amino acids: CASNPLAGGRDEQFF. The CDR3 DNA follows: TGTGCCAGCAACCCCCTGGCGGGAGGTCGGGATGAGCAGTTCTTC.

J is TRBJ1-1 and V is TRBV28; D unclear. Trimming pared 6 bases from V and 10 bases from J, leaving 9 bases between. Per the germline V gene, CDR1 is MDHEN and CDR2 is SYDVKM. CDR3 length: 10 residues. The CDR3 nucleotides read TGTGCCAGCAGAAAAATGGGAGCTTTCTTT. This encodes CASRKMGAFF.

The rearrangement joins TRBV2 to TRBJ2-3; D perhaps matches TRBD2 (6 bases). There are 14 residues in the CDR3. V dropped 7 bases and J dropped 4 bases, with 15 bases sitting between them. CDR1 and CDR2 from the germline V gene are SNHLY and FYNNEI. The CDR3 nucleotides read TGTGCCAGCACTCTCGGGAGTGGGCCAGATACGCAGTATTTT. It encodes CASTLGSGPDTQYF.

The gene calls are TRBV10-3 and TRBJ1-2; D is unresolved. V gave up 6 bases and J gave up 2 bases, with 16 bases separating them. Germline V lookup: CDR1 ENHRY, CDR2 SYGVKD. The CDR3 contains 15 residues. In DNA, the CDR3 is TGTGCCATCAGCTTCGGCGGAGGGCAGAACTATGGCTACACCTTC. This encodes CAISFGGGQNYGYTF.

The chain recombines TRBV7-2 with TRBJ2-2; D assignment may be TRBD1 or TRBD2 (6 bases each). The germline V and J ends were trimmed by 7 bases and 5 bases, with 17 bases remaining between them. Looked up from germline, CDR1 is SGHTA and CDR2 is FQGNSA. This CDR3 has 15 amino acids. CDR3 sequence (DNA): TGTGCCAGCACCCAGTGGGGGGCGGAGACCGGGGAGCTGTTTTTT. Translating it yields CASTQWGAETGELFF.

Regarding this clone: At one boundary the junction diverges from the germline segment, which might be a read error. This specimen includes other DNA sequences encoding the same CDR3. The chain combines TRBV10-1 with TRBJ1-1; D gene ambiguous. The CDR3 consists of 14 residues. The germline V gene encodes CDR1 WNHNN and CDR2 SYGVQD (reference sequence). The CDR3 coding sequence is TGTGCCAGCAGTGAGTCGTTGGCGAACACTGAAGCTTTCTTT. Residues: CASSESLANTEAFF.

The genes are TRBV19 and TRBJ2-1, with 9 bases identical to TRBD2. J gave up 6 bases and V 5 bases, and 8 bases lay outside the gene matches. This CDR3 region has 15 residues. From germline, CDR1 is LNHDA and CDR2 SQIVND (reference sequence). The CDR3 reads CASSPTGLAGNEQFF. The CDR3, as DNA: TGTGCCAGTAGTCCAACGGGACTAGCTGGCAATGAGCAGTTCTTC.

V is TRBV6-1 and J is TRBJ1-5, with D hard to call. Germline V gene sequence: CDR1 MNHNS, CDR2 SASEGT. The V and J ends lost 3 bases and 0 bases respectively, with 12 bases between them. The CDR3 length is 16 residues. The CDR3 coding sequence is TGTGCCAGCAGTGATATGTCGCAAACTAGCAATCAGCCCCAGCATTTT. This codes for CASSDMSQTSNQPQHF.

The chain is built from TRBV6-1 and TRBJ1-5; D is unclear. CDR1 is MNHNS and CDR2 is SASEGT in the germline V gene. V was pared by 5 bases and J by 3 bases, with 11 bases between. The CDR3 is made up of 14 amino acids. The CDR3 spells CASSSSPFNQPQHF. The CDR3 DNA reads as TGTGCCAGCAGTTCCAGTCCCTTCAATCAGCCCCAGCATTTT.

This chain joins TRBV28 and TRBJ2-1; no firm D call. The CDR3 extends over 15 amino acids. Germline CDR1 MDHEN, CDR2 SYDVKM. V was clipped by 5 bases and J by 4 bases, with 15 bases between them. CDR3 loop: CASSPAAPPYNEQFF. The CDR3 DNA follows: TGTGCCAGCAGTCCCGCCGCACCCCCGTACAATGAGCAGTTCTTC.

This sequence joins TRBV27 and TRBJ2-7; 7 bases are a match to TRBD1. The J segment lost 7 bases and the V segment lost 7 bases, leaving 16 bases of the junction unmatched. The length of the CDR3 is 15 residues. CDR1 and CDR2 from the germline V gene are MNHEY and SMNVEV (reference sequence). The CDR3 protein is CASTPRDRPLGEQYF. The CDR3 bases are TGTGCCAGCACCCCTAGGGACAGACCCTTAGGGGAGCAGTACTTC.

This clone was seen a single time. The genes are TRBV28 and TRBJ2-5; weak D call: TRBD2 (6 bases). Germline loops: CDR1 MDHEN, CDR2 SYDVKM. V was cut by 6 bases and J by 5 bases, with 16 bases left in between. The CDR3 is 14 residues long. The chain's CDR3 is CASSRFGGTETQYF. DNA for the CDR3: TGTGCCAGCAGCCGCTTTGGCGGGACCGAGACCCAGTACTTC.

The count of this clone is one. The chain is built from TRBV10-2 and TRBJ2-1; D gene unclear. Per germline, CDR1 WSHSY and CDR2 SAAADI. The V and J ends lost 3 bases and 0 bases respectively, with 12 bases between them. The CDR3 has 16 residues. The CDR3 is CASSENGISSYNEQFF. CDR3 nucleotides: TGCGCCAGCAGTGAAAACGGAATCAGCTCCTACAATGAGCAGTTCTTC.

The CDR3 coding sequence is TGCGCCAGCAGCTTGGGAGGGGGGACAGACTTCCCCTACGAGCAGTACTTC. Translating it yields CASSLGGGTDFPYEQYF. The V call is TRBV5-1, the J call TRBJ2-7, with D maybe TRBD1 (7 bases). Trimming cost V 0 bases and J 2 bases, with 18 bases left between them. CDR3 length: 17 residues. Germline V gene sequence: CDR1 SGHRS, CDR2 YFSETQ.

The V gene is TRBV5-1, the J gene TRBJ2-5; 11 nucleotides agree with TRBD2. Germline V CDR1 and CDR2: SGHRS, YFSETQ. The CDR3 contains 15 residues. J lost 4 bases, V lost 3 bases, and 5 bases had no gene match. DNA of the CDR3: TGCGCCAGCAGCTGGGGGACTAGCGGCCCAGAGACCCAGTACTTC. Translation: CASSWGTSGPETQYF.

The gene calls are TRBV27 and TRBJ2-4, with unresolved D. V was pared by 3 bases and J by 3 bases, with 3 bases between. The CDR3 covers 12 residues. Germline lookup yields CDR1 MNHEY and CDR2 SMNVEV (reference sequence). The CDR3 spells CASSFDKNIQYF. As DNA, the CDR3 is TGTGCCAGCAGTTTCGACAAAAACATTCAGTACTTC.

V is TRBV19 and J is TRBJ2-2, with D possibly matching TRBD2 (6 bases). The CDR3 contains 17 residues. CDR1 and CDR2 from the germline V gene are LNHDA and SQIVND (reference sequence). V lost 5 bases and J 3 bases, leaving 19 bases between the germline ends. CDR3 sequence (DNA): TGTGCCAGTAGTCGCGGTCTCGTTAGCGGCCACACCGGGGAGCTGTTTTTT. Translation gives CASSRGLVSGHTGELFF.

The J gene is TRBJ2-2, the V gene TRBV10-3; 12 bases map to TRBD2. The CDR3 runs to 18 residues. J gave up 0 bases and V 6 bases, and 8 bases lay outside the gene matches. Per the germline V gene, CDR1 is ENHRY and CDR2 is SYGVKD. In DNA, the CDR3 is TGTGCCATCAGAGCCGGGACTAGCGGGCTCGCGAACACCGGGGAGCTGTTTTTT. Translation: CAIRAGTSGLANTGELFF.

The chain employs TRBV28 and TRBJ1-2, with a possible D match to TRBD1 (6 bases). Per germline, CDR1 MDHEN and CDR2 SYDVKM. This CDR3 has 16 amino acids. V lost 4 bases, J lost 0 bases, and 15 bases lay in between. CDR3 amino acids: CASSSPRDTSNYGYTF. The CDR3 DNA sequence: TGTGCCAGCAGTTCCCCCCGGGACACCTCTAACTATGGCTACACCTTC.

This clone came up a few times. The gene calls are TRBV7-8 and TRBJ1-3, with D unresolved. Germline V gene data show CDR1 as SGHVS and CDR2 as FQNEAQ. V lost 6 bases and J lost 4, with 7 bases in between. The CDR3 is made up of 12 amino acids. The CDR3 bases are TGTGCCAGCAGGCAGACAGGAAACACCATATATTTT. Translated: CASRQTGNTIYF.

Of note for this clone: One end of the junction fails to match germline, which may point to a read error. This chain uses TRBV9 with TRBJ2-1; the D gene is possibly TRBD2 (7 bases). This CDR3 is 14 amino acids long. From germline, CDR1 is SGDLS and CDR2 YYNGEE. As DNA, the CDR3 is TGTGCCAGCAACTCAGGGGCGGGGGCAATTTTTCTGGTCTTC. Translated: CASNSGAGAIFLVF.

The chain links TRBV15 to TRBJ1-4; D is unresolved. The CDR3 is 15 residues long. The germline V gene has CDR1 LNHNV and CDR2 YYDKDF (reference sequence). With 5 bases removed from V and 5 bases from J, the gap between germline ends came to 15 bases. Here the CDR3 DNA reads TGTGCCACCAGCGGACCGGGCCCTAGGAATGAAAAACTGTTTTTT. This encodes CATSGPGPRNEKLFF. Full variable domain (outside the CDR3, taken from reference TRBV15 and TRBJ1-4): DAMVIQNPRYQVTQFGKPVTLSCSQTLNHNVMYWYQQKSSQAPKLLFHYYDKDFNNEADTPDNFQSRRPNTSFCFLDIRSPGLGDTAMYLCATSGPGPRNEKLFFGSGTQLSVL.

V usage is TRBV15 and J usage is TRBJ2-7, with 7 bases matching TRBD1. This CDR3 spans 14 amino acids. Germline loops: CDR1 LNHNV, CDR2 YYDKDF (reference sequence). The J segment lost 3 bases and the V segment lost 5 bases, leaving 7 bases of the junction unmatched. The CDR3 sequence is CATSHRGQFYEQYF. Written as DNA, the CDR3 is TGTGCCACCAGCCACCGGGGACAGTTCTACGAGCAGTACTTC.

The CDR3 reads CASRQRARDRIYNEQFF. In DNA form, the CDR3 reads TGTGCCAGCAGGCAACGAGCAAGGGACAGAATCTACAATGAGCAGTTCTTC. The gene calls are TRBV7-8 and TRBJ2-1; 7 positions match TRBD1. CDR3 length: 17 residues. The germline V gene encodes CDR1 SGHVS and CDR2 FQNEAQ. V was pared by 6 bases and J by 3 bases, with 14 bases of the junction left unmatched.

The V call is TRBV25-1, the J call TRBJ2-5; TRBD2 matches 9 bases. The V segment lost 10 bases and the J segment 5 bases; nucleotides outside the gene matches: 11. This CDR3 is built from 14 residues. Germline assignment: CDR1 MGHDK and CDR2 SYGVNS. The CDR3 reads CANLAGKGVETQYF. In DNA form, the CDR3 reads TGTGCCAACCTAGCGGGGAAGGGGGTTGAGACCCAGTACTTC.